The source of this T cell receptor beta chain is a study of lymphopenia after photon versus proton radiotherapy. The study, taken as a whole, reports: Better survival with proton therapy was suggested as possible, not demonstrated. Post-nadir diversity loss with photons came from oligoclonal expansion, particularly CD8+ Temra cells. Proton therapy kept repertoires fairly stable, unlike photons, which gained effector/memory cells.

To note about this clone: Its antigen is still unknown.

Profiling relied on immunoSEQ multiplex PCR, and the TCRdb table lists in-frame clones only, not all of them. Here the sample spans about 22,000 clones, 80% to 90% being singletons. The receptor was derived from a man older than 75 with esophageal cancer. The sample consisted of peripheral blood, taken from a patient treated with proton-based radiotherapy.

The CDR3 bases are TGTGCCAGTAGTACCACAGGGCGGGGGAACACTGAAGCTTTCTTT. It codes for CASSTTGRGNTEAFF. The rearrangement uses TRBV19 and TRBJ1-1, with a weak D call TRBD1 (6 bases). V was pared by 4 bases and J by 1 base, with 13 bases between. Germline V gene sequence: CDR1 LNHDA, CDR2 SQIVND (reference sequence). The CDR3 spans 15 residues.